These 31 T cell receptor beta chains share one sample of origin, sequenced in a study of shared clonotypes between healthy human individuals. The naive CD8 fraction comprised CD45RO-negative cells positively selected for CCR7 and excluded terminally differentiated effector memory CD45RA+ cells. Data came from immunoSEQ multiplex PCR; TCRdb stores just in-frame clones and leaves some out. The sample shows 1.5 million to 2.5 million clones, 85% to 95% of them seen only once. Sample: naive CD8+ T cells sorted from blood. The receptor source for this set is a man aged 18 to 29 in good health.

The chain uses TRBV13 and TRBJ2-3, with D hard to call. V lost 3 bases and J lost 0, with 13 bases in between. Germline loops: CDR1 PRHDT, CDR2 FYEKMQ (reference sequence). The CDR3 has 16 amino acids. CDR3 bases: TGTGCCAGCAGCTTGGAATCGTCCAGTAGCACAGATACGCAGTATTTT. This translates into CASSLESSSSTDTQYF.

The CDR3 is CASSEGGWLYEQYF. The CDR3 nucleotides are TGTGCCAGCAGTGAAGGTGGCTGGCTCTACGAGCAGTACTTC. The chain carries TRBV6-1 and TRBJ2-7; D gene unclear. Trimming cost V 1 base and J 3 bases, with 10 bases left between them. The germline gives CDR1 MNHNS, CDR2 SASEGT. CDR3 length: 14 residues.

This clone has a single count. J is TRBJ2-1 and V is TRBV27, with no clear D. Germline CDR1 reads MNHEY; CDR2 reads SMNVEV (reference sequence). Trimming removed 0 bases from V and 10 bases from J, with 7 bases in between. CDR3 length: 12 residues. The CDR3 coding sequence is TGTGCCAGCAGTTTATCGAGGCGAGAGCAGTTCTTC. It translates to CASSLSRREQFF.

The gene calls are TRBV9 and TRBJ2-3, with D unresolved. V was pared by 4 bases and J by 6 bases, with 18 bases between. The germline CDR1 and CDR2 sequences are SGDLS and YYNGEE. The CDR3 has 15 amino acids. The CDR3 nucleotides read TGTGCCAGCAGCCCCGGTTCCGCCGATGGGGATACGCAGTATTTT. Translation: CASSPGSADGDTQYF.

V gene TRBV18 combines with J gene TRBJ2-1, with a tentative D call TRBD2 (6 bases). From germline, CDR1 is KGHSH and CDR2 LQKENI. This CDR3 has 14 amino acids. V was shortened by 3 bases and J by 6 bases, with 12 bases between the two germline ends. CDR3 sequence (DNA): TGTGCCAGCTCACCCGACGGGAGCCTCAATGAGCAGTTCTTC. Translating gives CASSPDGSLNEQFF.

The gene calls are TRBV14 and TRBJ2-7; the D gene is possibly TRBD1 (5 bases). The germline CDR1 and CDR2 sequences are SGHDN and FVKESK. CDR3 size: 14 residues. The V gene lost 1 base and the J gene lost 2 bases, with 9 bases spanning the gap. Here the CDR3 DNA reads TGTGCCAGCAGCCAAGGGGCAGGGCCCTACGAGCAGTACTTC. Amino acid sequence: CASSQGAGPYEQYF. The variable domain in full, with the rest retrieved from reference TRBV14 and TRBJ2-7, is EAGVTQFPSHSVIEKGQTVTLRCDPISGHDNLYWYRRVMGKEIKFLLHFVKESKQDESGMPNNRFLAERTGGTYSTLKVQPAELEDSGVYFCASSQGAGPYEQYFGPGTRLTVT.

Comments on this clone: Distinct nucleotide sequences in the sample also encode this CDR3. The genes are TRBV27 and TRBJ2-7; D possibly corresponds to TRBD1 (6 bases). CDR1 and CDR2 (germline): MNHEY, SMNVEV (reference sequence). Trimming removed 5 bases at V and 3 bases at J, with 11 bases between. The CDR3 sequence is 13 residues long. CDR3 DNA: TGTGCCAGCAGTGGGACCAGGGGCTACGAGCAGTACTTC. Amino acids: CASSGTRGYEQYF.

V gene TRBV4-1 combines with J gene TRBJ1-2; 12 bases fit TRBD1. The J segment lost 6 bases and the V segment lost 4 bases, leaving 12 bases of the junction unmatched. The CDR3 has 17 amino acids. The germline V gene has CDR1 MGHRA and CDR2 YSYEKL. Written as DNA, the CDR3 is TGCGCCAGCAGCCTTCTCACTCCGGGACAGGGGGCCCATGGCTACACCTTC. This translates into CASSLLTPGQGAHGYTF.

V gene TRBV7-9 combines with J gene TRBJ2-3; perhaps D is TRBD1 or TRBD2 (6 bases each). Trimming took off 8 bases at V and 5 bases at J, with 20 bases between the two ends. Germline CDR1 is SEHNR and CDR2 is FQNEAQ (reference sequence). CDR3 length: 15 amino acids. CDR3 DNA: TGTGCCAGCGGAAAAACATCGGAGGGGGGAGATACGCAGTATTTT. Translated: CASGKTSEGGDTQYF.

The chain is built from TRBV29-1 and TRBJ2-2; the D gene is possibly TRBD2 (7 bases). The ends were cut back, 6 bases at V and 5 bases at J, with 13 bases in the middle. The CDR3 contains 13 residues. CDR1 and CDR2 from the germline V gene are SQVTM and ANQGSEA. The DNA for the CDR3 is TGCAGCGTGGGGGGGCATATGACCGGGGAGCTGTTTTTT. It is translated as CSVGGHMTGELFF.

The chain is built from TRBV6-5 and TRBJ2-1; 7 nucleotides line up with TRBD1. This CDR3 is built from 15 residues. Germline loops: CDR1 MNHEY, CDR2 SVGAGI. V lost 4 bases and J lost 1; bases outside the gene matches: 4. The CDR3 DNA is TGTGCCAGCAGTTCACAGGGGTCGTCCTACAATGAGCAGTTCTTC. Its protein is CASSSQGSSYNEQFF.

The rearrangement links TRBV27 to TRBJ2-1; D gene ambiguous. The CDR3 runs 15 residues. CDR1 and CDR2 (germline): MNHEY, SMNVEV (reference sequence). V lost 6 bases to trimming and J lost 2 bases, with 14 bases between them. DNA for the CDR3: TGTGCCAGCAGATTCACGGCTGTAGCCTACAATGAGCAGTTCTTC. This gives the protein CASRFTAVAYNEQFF.

The V gene is TRBV27, the J gene TRBJ1-3; a weak D match, TRBD1 (5 bases). Trimming left V 2 bases short and J 2 bases short, with 19 bases between. Germline CDR1 reads MNHEY; CDR2 reads SMNVEV (reference sequence). The CDR3 is made up of 18 amino acids. The CDR3 here is CASSLPLQDTKTGNTIYF. The CDR3 DNA reads TGTGCCAGCAGTTTACCTCTACAGGATACAAAAACTGGAAACACCATATATTTT.

The rearrangement uses TRBV6-1 and TRBJ2-5; the D is unclear. This CDR3 is built from 10 residues. Germline loops: CDR1 MNHNS, CDR2 SASEGT. V gave up 8 bases and J gave up 10 bases, with 11 bases separating them. DNA of the CDR3: TGTGCCAGCGTCTCCACCGGCCAGTACTTC. Its translation is CASVSTGQYF.

The chain carries TRBV7-9 and TRBJ1-3; D is perhaps TRBD1 (5 bases). CDR1 and CDR2 from the germline V gene are SEHNR and FQNEAQ (reference sequence). This CDR3 contains 15 residues. V shed 4 bases and J shed 0 bases, with 10 bases lying between them. CDR3 protein: CASSWGPSSGNTIYF. The CDR3 DNA follows: TGTGCCAGCAGCTGGGGACCGAGCTCTGGAAACACCATATATTTT.

The CDR3 bases are TGTGCCAGTCTGGCGGGGGACTCCTACGAGCAGTACTTC. This codes for CASLAGDSYEQYF. This chain joins TRBV19 and TRBJ2-7; 7 bases align to TRBD2. The germline V gene encodes CDR1 LNHDA and CDR2 SQIVND (reference sequence). The length of the CDR3 is 13 residues. Germline trimming cut 8 bases from V and 0 bases from J; bases unmatched to any gene: 4. The full variable domain, rest sourced from reference TRBV19 and TRBJ2-7, is DGGITQSPKYLFRKEGQNVTLSCEQNLNHDAMYWYRQDPGQGLRLIYYSQIVNDFQKGDIAEGYSVSREKKESFPLTVTSAQKNPTAFYLCASLAGDSYEQYFGPGTRLTVT.

The chain links TRBV2 to TRBJ1-6, with D tentatively TRBD1 (5 bases). CDR1 is SNHLY and CDR2 is FYNNEI in the germline V gene. V was shortened by 3 bases and J by 7 bases, with 16 bases between the two germline ends. This CDR3 has 16 amino acids. In nucleotides, the CDR3 is TGTGCCAGCAGTGATTATTGGGCTAAGGGGAATTCACCCCTCCACTTT. Amino acid sequence: CASSDYWAKGNSPLHF.

The V gene is TRBV30, the J gene TRBJ1-4; maybe TRBD1 (6 bases). CDR1 is GTSNPN and CDR2 is SVGIG in the germline V gene (reference sequence). There are 15 residues in the CDR3. Trimming removed 2 bases from V and 8 bases from J, with 18 bases in between. The chain's CDR3 is CAWSPRTVGMEKLFF. The CDR3 bases are TGTGCCTGGAGTCCCCGGACAGTTGGGATGGAAAAACTGTTTTTT.

The chain combines TRBV19 with TRBJ2-7; weak D call: TRBD1 (6 bases). The CDR3 contains 14 residues. CDR1 and CDR2 from the germline V gene are LNHDA and SQIVND (reference sequence). With 3 bases removed from V and 6 bases from J, the gap between germline ends came to 15 bases. The chain's CDR3 is CASSISGGSSEQYF. CDR3 nucleotide sequence: TGTGCCAGTAGTATCTCTGGGGGCTCCAGCGAGCAGTACTTC.

This chain links TRBV29-1 with TRBJ1-5; 11 positions agree with TRBD1. The CDR3 is made up of 13 amino acids. Germline CDR1 SQVTM, CDR2 ANQGSEA. V lost 4 bases, J lost 4 bases, and 0 bases stayed unmatched. The CDR3 bases are TGCAGCGTTGGGGACAGGGGGAATCAGCCCCAGCATTTT. Translating it yields CSVGDRGNQPQHF. Based on the CDR3 plus reference TRBV29-1 and TRBJ1-5, the full variable domain is SAVISQKPSRDICQRGTSLTIQCQVDSQVTMMFWYRQQPGQSLTLIATANQGSEATYESGFVIDKFPISRPNLTFSTLTVSNMSPEDSSIYLCSVGDRGNQPQHFGDGTRLSIL.

The chain uses TRBV9 and TRBJ2-7; D gene ambiguous. Between the trimmed V and J ends, which lost 4 bases and 1 base, there was a span of 12 bases. Germline V CDR1 and CDR2: SGDLS, YYNGEE. This CDR3 comprises 14 residues. This CDR3 is CASSLEGYSYEQYF. For the CDR3, the DNA is TGTGCCAGCAGCCTGGAAGGGTATTCCTACGAGCAGTACTTC.

The rearrangement uses TRBV6-1 and TRBJ2-1; TRBD2 is a possible D gene (6 bases). This CDR3 has 17 amino acids. Between the trimmed V and J ends, which lost 2 bases and 4 bases, there was a span of 18 bases. Germline-derived CDR1 and CDR2 are MNHNS and SASEGT. The CDR3: CASSEYSLGGVYNEQFF. In DNA, the CDR3 is TGTGCCAGCAGTGAATATTCTCTTGGCGGGGTATACAATGAGCAGTTCTTC.

V gene TRBV6-5 combines with J gene TRBJ2-7; TRBD1 agrees at 10 bases. CDR3 length: 16 residues. V lost 1 base, J lost 6 bases, and 9 bases stayed unmatched. Germline assignment: CDR1 MNHEY and CDR2 SVGAGI. Here the CDR3 reads CASSYFSRTGGSEQYF. Written as DNA, the CDR3 is TGTGCCAGCAGTTACTTCTCCCGGACAGGGGGTAGCGAGCAGTACTTC.

For this clone: Other DNA sequences in this sample translate to the same CDR3. The gene calls are TRBV6-1 and TRBJ1-1; D may be TRBD1 (5 bases). Trimming shortened V by 1 base and J by 1 base, and 10 bases separated the two germline ends. The CDR3 consists of 15 residues. Germline V CDR1 and CDR2: MNHNS, SASEGT. CDR3: CASSEGGGWNTEAFF. Written as DNA, the CDR3 is TGTGCCAGCAGTGAAGGGGGCGGTTGGAACACTGAAGCTTTCTTT.

V and J are TRBV5-6 and TRBJ1-1; no definite D call. CDR1 is SGHDT, CDR2 YYEEEE, per germline. Deletions cut 3 bases from V and 4 bases from J, with 7 bases between. The CDR3 extends over 12 amino acids. The CDR3 DNA reads TGTGCCAGCAGCTCTGGGGTCACTGAAGCTTTCTTT. It translates to CASSSGVTEAFF.

The V and J genes are TRBV30 and TRBJ1-6; D might be TRBD1 (6 bases). The CDR3 has 16 residues. CDR1 is GTSNPN and CDR2 is SVGIG in the germline V gene (reference sequence). Trimming left V 6 bases short and J 1 base short, with 16 bases between. CDR3 bases: TGTGCCTGCCACAGGGAGAGTACGTCCTATAATTCACCCCTCCACTTT. It translates to CACHRESTSYNSPLHF.

J is TRBJ2-7 and V is TRBV27; perhaps TRBD2 as D (6 bases). The CDR3 contains 13 residues. The germline gives CDR1 MNHEY, CDR2 SMNVEV (reference sequence). Trimming left V 6 bases short and J 3 bases short, with 12 bases between. The CDR3 region is CASRTAGRYEQYF. CDR3 DNA sequence: TGTGCCAGCAGAACCGCGGGACGCTACGAGCAGTACTTC.

The chain is built from TRBV9 and TRBJ2-7; no clear D. CDR1 is SGDLS, CDR2 YYNGEE, per germline. CDR3 size: 14 residues. Trimming shortened V by 4 bases and J by 3 bases, and 14 bases separated the two germline ends. CDR3 amino acids: CASSKLDGFYEQYF. The CDR3 DNA reads as TGTGCCAGCAGCAAGTTAGACGGGTTCTACGAGCAGTACTTC. The full variable domain, rest sourced from reference TRBV9 and TRBJ2-7, is DSGVTQTPKHLITATGQRVTLRCSPRSGDLSVYWYQQSLDQGLQFLIQYYNGEERAKGNILERFSAQQFPDLHSELNLSSLELGDSALYFCASSKLDGFYEQYFGPGTRLTVT.

V is TRBV6-5 and J is TRBJ1-6; TRBD1 agrees at 10 bases. This CDR3 is built from 15 residues. With 5 bases clipped from V and 10 bases from J, the junction kept 8 bases outside the gene matches. The germline CDR1 and CDR2 sequences are MNHEY and SVGAGI. CDR3 DNA: TGTGCCAGCAGTCCCCCGGGACAGGGGTTGTCACCCCTCCACTTT. Protein: CASSPPGQGLSPLHF.

The chain is built from TRBV10-3 and TRBJ1-2, with TRBD1 matching 10 bases. The trim removed 3 bases at V and 7 bases at J, leaving 5 bases unmatched. This CDR3 comprises 14 residues. From germline, CDR1 is ENHRY and CDR2 SYGVKD. The DNA of the CDR3 is TGTGCCATCAGTGAAGGACAGGGGGGTATTGGCTACACCTTC. Translation: CAISEGQGGIGYTF.

The V and J genes are TRBV28 and TRBJ2-1; 14 bases are shared with TRBD2. Unmatched junction bases numbered 6, after V lost 3 bases and J lost 5 bases. Germline V gene sequence: CDR1 MDHEN, CDR2 SYDVKM. The CDR3 has 17 amino acids. For the CDR3, the DNA is TGTGCCAGCAGTTTGCTGGGGACTAGCGGGGGCAACAATGAGCAGTTCTTC. This gives the protein CASSLLGTSGGNNEQFF.